These 23 T cell receptor beta chains were all obtained from the same sample, sequenced in a study of blood T cells in healthy people across ages. With a J-beta primer mix and a sample-barcoded 5' primer, a second PCR ran 7 to 11 cycles. TCRdb reanalysed the 5' RACE reads using MiXCR and keeps one entry per CDR3 protein. This table holds 650,000 to 950,000 distinct CDR3 sequences, approximately 48% found once. Sequences were obtained from blood. These receptors all come from a man in his 60s in good health.

This rearrangement joins TRBV6-5 to TRBJ2-5, with 9 bases aligning to TRBD2. The CDR3 has 16 residues. Germline lookup yields CDR1 MNHEY and CDR2 SVGAGI. The V and J ends lost 2 bases and 0 bases, in that order; junction bases with no gene match: 4. For the CDR3, the DNA is TGTGCCAGCAGTTACGGCGGGGGGGAGTACCAAGAGACCCAGTACTTC. This translates into CASSYGGGEYQETQYF.

The chain has TRBV5-6 and TRBJ1-6; 11 bases are shared with TRBD1. This CDR3 comprises 18 residues. Trimming took 4 bases from V and 0 from J; bases not matched to a gene: 6. From germline, CDR1 is SGHDT and CDR2 YYEEEE. CDR3 coding DNA: TGTGCCAGCAGCCTGCGAGGACAGGGGGCCTCCTATAATTCACCCCTCCACTTT. It yields the protein CASSLRGQGASYNSPLHF.

The CDR3, as DNA: TGTGCCAGCAGTTATGGGAGAACCGGCAATGAGCAGTTCTTC. Amino acid sequence: CASSYGRTGNEQFF. The chain combines TRBV6-5 with TRBJ2-1, with a possible D match to TRBD2 (5 bases). CDR1 and CDR2 (germline): MNHEY, SVGAGI. V lost 3 bases and J 6 bases, leaving 12 bases between the germline ends. The length of the CDR3 is 14 residues.

This chain joins TRBV3-1 and TRBJ2-7, with D possibly being TRBD1 or TRBD2 (6 bases each). CDR1 is LGHDT, CDR2 YNNKEL, per germline (reference sequence). The V end was cut by 1 base, the J end by 1 base, with 8 bases between. The CDR3 spans 14 residues. In DNA form, the CDR3 reads TGTGCCAGCAGCCAAGCGGGGGCTTCCTACGAGCAGTACTTC. It is translated as CASSQAGASYEQYF.

Ten or more counts support this clonotype. This sequence joins TRBV5-1 and TRBJ2-7; D is unresolved. This CDR3 is built from 11 residues. CDR1 is SGHRS and CDR2 is YFSETQ in the germline V gene. The V end lost 2 bases, the J end lost 5 bases, and 5 bases lay between the germline ends. The CDR3 nucleotides are TGCGCCAGCAGCTTCGGCAACGAGCAGTACTTC. Amino acids: CASSFGNEQYF.

In its sample, this clonotype was seen a few times. The DNA for the CDR3 is TGTGCCAGCAGTTACTTTGGCCGATCAGATTCACCCCTCCACTTT. As protein: CASSYFGRSDSPLHF. The chain employs TRBV6-5 and TRBJ1-6; no reliable D call. The CDR3 sequence is 15 residues long. Per germline, CDR1 MNHEY and CDR2 SVGAGI. V lost 1 base and J 8 bases, leaving 12 bases between the germline ends.

This clonotype was observed a few times. The gene calls are TRBV29-1 and TRBJ1-1; weak D call: TRBD1 (5 bases). Germline lookup yields CDR1 SQVTM and CDR2 ANQGSEA. The CDR3 sequence is 10 residues long. Trimming removed 4 bases from V and 7 bases from J, with 7 bases in between. The CDR3 DNA is TGCAGCGTTGGGGGGGGTGAAGCTTTCTTT. Its protein is CSVGGGEAFF.

The V gene is TRBV6-2 or TRBV6-3, the J gene TRBJ1-2, with 8 bases aligning to TRBD1. Per germline, CDR1 MNHEY and CDR2 SVGEGT. With V trimmed by 2 bases and J by 4 bases, 6 bases remained unmatched. This CDR3 comprises 15 residues. CDR3 coding DNA: TGTGCCAGCAGTTACCGCGCAGGGGGCGGCTATGGCTACACCTTC. It encodes CASSYRAGGGYGYTF.

This clonotype was detected a few times. The chain is built from TRBV20-1 and TRBJ2-7; no clear D. Trimming took off 5 bases at V and 0 bases at J, with 14 bases between the two ends. CDR3 length: 14 residues. Germline CDR1 DFQATT, CDR2 SNEGSKA (reference sequence). The chain's CDR3 is CSAFAVQYSYEQYF. The CDR3 nucleotides are TGCAGTGCTTTCGCGGTACAGTACTCCTACGAGCAGTACTTC.

The V call is TRBV20-1, the J call TRBJ2-5, with 8 nucleotides matching TRBD2. The J call may be mistaken, given a closer DNA end match to TRBJ2-7. This CDR3 comprises 14 residues. CDR1 and CDR2 from the germline V gene are DFQATT and SNEGSKA (reference sequence). As DNA, the CDR3 is TGCAGTGCTAGACTAGGACTAGCAGTAGTCGAGCAGTACTTC. This translates into CSARLGLAVVEQYF.

This clonotype appeared a few times. The V call is TRBV20-1, the J call TRBJ2-1, with 10 bases fitting TRBD1. V trimming: 6 bases; J trimming: 7 bases; junction bases outside the gene matches: 18. Germline values: CDR1 DFQATT, CDR2 SNEGSKA (reference sequence). The CDR3 has 17 residues. The CDR3 DNA follows: TGCAGTGCCGACAGGGGGCGCGTCGGGGACACTGCTAATGAGCAGTTCTTC. Translating gives CSADRGRVGDTANEQFF.

The J gene is TRBJ2-3, the V gene TRBV7-9; 7 nucleotides agree with TRBD2. V gave up 2 bases and J gave up 2 bases; unmatched junction bases: 4. CDR3 length: 15 amino acids. Looked up from germline, CDR1 is SEHNR and CDR2 is FQNEAQ (reference sequence). In nucleotides, the CDR3 is TGTGCCAGCAGCTTAAGGGAGGGGATCACAGATACGCAGTATTTT. Amino acids: CASSLREGITDTQYF.

The genes are TRBV9 and TRBJ2-3; 8 bases agree with TRBD2. Germline V CDR1 and CDR2: SGDLS, YYNGEE. The CDR3 loop spans 16 amino acids. After removal of 2 bases from V and 2 bases from J, the junction contained 7 bases not matched to a gene. CDR3 sequence: CASSVSSGGSTDTQYF. CDR3 DNA sequence: TGTGCCAGCAGCGTGTCCAGCGGGGGATCCACAGATACGCAGTATTTT.

V gene TRBV7-2 combines with J gene TRBJ2-5; 11 bases align to TRBD2. Germline CDR1 is SGHTA and CDR2 is FQGNSA. The CDR3 covers 15 residues. The trim removed 1 base at V and 6 bases at J, leaving 4 bases unmatched. The CDR3 DNA reads TGTGCCAGCAGCTTAGATAGCGGGGGGGGGCAGACCCAGTACTTC. Translation: CASSLDSGGGQTQYF.

This clonotype was counted at least ten times. This chain links TRBV4-3 with TRBJ2-7; D is perhaps TRBD2 (6 bases). The germline CDR1 and CDR2 sequences are LGHNA and YSLEER. The CDR3 runs to 16 residues. The V end lost 0 bases, the J end lost 5 bases, and 17 bases lay between the germline ends. The CDR3 loop reads CASSQDAGFDADEQYF. In DNA, the CDR3 is TGCGCCAGCAGCCAAGATGCGGGGTTCGACGCGGACGAGCAGTACTTC.

This sequence joins TRBV10-3 and TRBJ2-3; 8 bases match TRBD2. Germline-derived CDR1 and CDR2 are ENHRY and SYGVKD. Germline trimming cut 7 bases from V and 6 bases from J; bases unmatched to any gene: 3. This CDR3 is 12 amino acids long. This CDR3 is CAINGGADTQYF. CDR3 sequence (DNA): TGTGCCATCAACGGGGGGGCGGATACGCAGTATTTT.

This clonotype has more than one count but fewer than ten. This chain uses TRBV6-2 or TRBV6-3 with TRBJ2-4; 10 nucleotides line up with TRBD1. The J call is uncertain, as TRBJ2-7 better fits the DNA end. The CDR3 runs 15 residues. Germline V gives CDR1 MNHEY, CDR2 SVGEGT. Written as DNA, the CDR3 is TGTGCCAGCGGGTGGAGCGGGACAGGGGACTACGAGCAGTACTTC. Translating it yields CASGWSGTGDYEQYF.

With regard to this clonotype: A read error may explain this, as a much larger clone is one base away. V and J are TRBV29-1 and TRBJ2-4, with D possibly matching TRBD2 (5 bases). The last part of the DNA fits TRBJ2-5 better; the J call may be wrong. The germline V gene encodes CDR1 SQVTM and CDR2 ANQGSEA. CDR3 size: 13 residues. The CDR3 DNA reads as TGCAGCGCTGAAGTGGAAAGAGGAGGGACCCAGTACTTC. Its protein product is CSAEVERGGTQYF.

J is TRBJ2-4 and V is TRBV12-3 or TRBV12-4; D gene uncertain. This CDR3 comprises 17 residues. Trimming shortened V by 3 bases and J by 0 bases, and 15 bases separated the two germline ends. CDR3 in DNA: TGTGCCAGCAGTTTTTCCTCATCTGGGCTAGCCAAAAACATTCAGTACTTC. Residues: CASSFSSSGLAKNIQYF.

The chain is built from TRBV27 and TRBJ2-4; 7 nucleotides match TRBD1. The CDR3 runs 14 residues. The J segment lost 4 bases and the V segment lost 8 bases, leaving 8 bases of the junction unmatched. Germline assignment: CDR1 MNHEY and CDR2 SMNVEV (reference sequence). DNA for the CDR3: TGTGCCAGCCGCAGACAGGGTTTAAAAAACATTCAGTACTTC. Protein product: CASRRQGLKNIQYF.

The J gene is TRBJ2-4, the V gene TRBV20-1; D not resolved. The tail of the sequence fits TRBJ2-7 better, so the J call may be wrong. The CDR3 is made up of 13 amino acids. Germline loops: CDR1 DFQATT, CDR2 SNEGSKA (reference sequence). CDR3 in DNA: TGCAGTGCTAGAGCCTGGAACCTCTACGAGCAGTACTTC. It is translated as CSARAWNLYEQYF.

The chain uses TRBV2 and TRBJ1-2, with D hard to call. Trimming pared 6 bases from V and 1 base from J, leaving 12 bases between. CDR1 is SNHLY, CDR2 FYNNEI, per germline. CDR3 length: 14 residues. The CDR3, as DNA: TGTGCCAGCAGGAGGGTGGAGGGTAACTATGGCTACACCTTC. Translated, it gives CASRRVEGNYGYTF.

In its sample, this clonotype was seen a few times. The gene calls are TRBV6-2 or TRBV6-3 and TRBJ1-2, with D hard to call. In germline, CDR1 is MNHEY, CDR2 SVGEGT. The CDR3 extends over 13 amino acids. The V end lost 2 bases, the J end lost 7 bases, and 11 bases lay between the germline ends. CDR3: CASSYPAAGGYTF. In nucleotides, the CDR3 is TGTGCCAGCAGTTACCCCGCAGCTGGTGGCTACACCTTC.